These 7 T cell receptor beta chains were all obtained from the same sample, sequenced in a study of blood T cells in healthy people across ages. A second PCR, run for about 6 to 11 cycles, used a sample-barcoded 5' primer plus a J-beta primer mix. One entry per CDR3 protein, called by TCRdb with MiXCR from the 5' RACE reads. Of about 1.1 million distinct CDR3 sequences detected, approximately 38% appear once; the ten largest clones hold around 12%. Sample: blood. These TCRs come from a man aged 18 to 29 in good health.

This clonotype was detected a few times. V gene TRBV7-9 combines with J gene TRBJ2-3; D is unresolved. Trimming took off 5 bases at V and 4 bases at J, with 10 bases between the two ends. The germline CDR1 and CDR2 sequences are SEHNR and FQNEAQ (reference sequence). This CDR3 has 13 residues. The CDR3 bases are TGTGCCAGCAGCCCCTTCCAACCAGATACGCAGTATTTT. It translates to CASSPFQPDTQYF.

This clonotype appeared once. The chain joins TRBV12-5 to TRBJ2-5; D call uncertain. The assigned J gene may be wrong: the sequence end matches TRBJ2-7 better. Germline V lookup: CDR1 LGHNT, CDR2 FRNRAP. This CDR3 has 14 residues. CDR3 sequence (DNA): TGTGCTAGTGGTTTGGCGACCCCCAGCAGCGAGCAGTACTTC. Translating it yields CASGLATPSSEQYF.

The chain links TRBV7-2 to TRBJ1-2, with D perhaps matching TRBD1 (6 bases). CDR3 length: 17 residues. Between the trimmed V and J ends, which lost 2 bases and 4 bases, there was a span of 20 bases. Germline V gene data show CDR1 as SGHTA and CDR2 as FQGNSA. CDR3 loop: CASSLIGGSGGGYGYTF. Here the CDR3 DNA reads TGTGCCAGCAGCTTAATCGGGGGGAGTGGGGGCGGCTATGGCTACACCTTC.

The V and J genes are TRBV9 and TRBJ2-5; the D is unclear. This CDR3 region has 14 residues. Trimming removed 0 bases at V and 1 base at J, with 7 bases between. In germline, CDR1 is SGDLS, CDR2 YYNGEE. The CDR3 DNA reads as TGTGCCAGCAGCGTAGCGGGCACCCAAGAGACCCAGTACTTC. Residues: CASSVAGTQETQYF.

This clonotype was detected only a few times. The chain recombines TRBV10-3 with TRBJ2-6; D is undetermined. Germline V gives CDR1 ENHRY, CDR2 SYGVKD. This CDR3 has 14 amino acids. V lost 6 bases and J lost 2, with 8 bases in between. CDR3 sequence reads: CAIRNSAGANVLTF. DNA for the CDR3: TGTGCCATCAGGAACTCGGCTGGGGCCAACGTCCTGACTTTC.

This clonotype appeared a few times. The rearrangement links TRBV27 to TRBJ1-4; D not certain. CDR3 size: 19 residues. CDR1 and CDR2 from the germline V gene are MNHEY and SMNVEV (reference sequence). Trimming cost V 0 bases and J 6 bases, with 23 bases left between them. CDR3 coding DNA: TGTGCCAGCAGTTTATCCAGTGTGGGTATTCGTTCTTTACATGAAAAACTGTTTTTT. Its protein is CASSLSSVGIRSLHEKLFF.

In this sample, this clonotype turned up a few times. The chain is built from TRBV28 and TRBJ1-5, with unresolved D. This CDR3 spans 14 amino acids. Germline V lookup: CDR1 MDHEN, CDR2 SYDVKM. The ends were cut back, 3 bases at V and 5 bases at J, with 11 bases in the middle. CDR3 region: CASSFFRTHQPQHF. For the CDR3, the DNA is TGTGCCAGCAGTTTCTTCAGGACCCATCAGCCCCAGCATTTT.